The 16 T cell receptor beta chains listed next were all sequenced from one sample in a study of shared clonotypes between healthy human individuals. Sequencing used immunoSEQ multiplex PCR; TCRdb keeps in-frame clones, though not all of them. Found here are roughly 2.4 million clones, approximately 96% of them singletons; the top ten hold more than 0.1%. The sequenced sample was naive CD4+ T cells sorted from blood. The subset here: CD45RA+ positively selected. The receptors derive from a man aged 18 to 30 in good health.

This chain joins TRBV5-1 and TRBJ2-7; maybe TRBD1 (5 bases). Per the germline V gene, CDR1 is SGHRS and CDR2 is YFSETQ. Trimming shortened V by 3 bases and J by 4 bases, and 11 bases separated the two germline ends. This CDR3 is built from 13 residues. The CDR3 sequence: CASSYPDSYEQYF. DNA of the CDR3: TGCGCCAGCAGCTACCCCGACAGTTACGAGCAGTACTTC.

V gene TRBV6-5 combines with J gene TRBJ1-5; 7 bases are shared with TRBD1. Germline V gene lookup returns CDR1 MNHEY and CDR2 SVGAGI. The CDR3 runs to 14 residues. Losses at the gene ends were 5 bases for V and 5 bases for J; bases not matched to a gene: 6. The CDR3 loop is CASSGTVHDQPQHF. The CDR3 coding sequence is TGTGCCAGCAGTGGGACAGTACATGATCAGCCCCAGCATTTT.

The CDR3 region has the DNA TGTGCCAGCAGCTTTACTAGAGAAGGGATCAATGAGCAGTTCTTC. Amino acid sequence: CASSFTREGINEQFF. J is TRBJ2-1 and V is TRBV11-2, with D possibly TRBD2 on 5 matching bases. The CDR3 is 15 residues long. V lost 3 bases to trimming and J lost 6 bases, with 15 bases between them. CDR1 and CDR2 from the germline V gene are SGHAT and FQNNGV.

The chain links TRBV6-4 to TRBJ2-1, with D tentatively TRBD2 (6 bases). The germline V gene encodes CDR1 MRHNA and CDR2 SNTAGT. The V end was cut by 3 bases, the J end by 8 bases, with 17 bases between. This CDR3 is built from 15 residues. The CDR3 sequence: CASSEGAAGNDEQFF. The CDR3 DNA is TGTGCCAGCAGTGAAGGGGCTGCGGGAAACGATGAGCAGTTCTTC.

The chain employs TRBV6-1 and TRBJ2-3; D tentatively fits TRBD1 or TRBD2 (6 bases each). Germline CDR1 is MNHNS and CDR2 is SASEGT. The CDR3 totals 14 residues. Deletions cut 3 bases from V and 3 bases from J, with 10 bases between. CDR3 nucleotide sequence: TGTGCCAGCAGTGATCGGAGGGGGACAGATACGCAGTATTTT. The encoded protein is CASSDRRGTDTQYF.

This clone was seen once. The sample has other DNA sequences that encode this CDR3 too. The chain joins TRBV6-5 to TRBJ2-1; 14 positions agree with TRBD2. V lost 4 bases to trimming and J lost 7 bases; unmatched junction nucleotides: 3. Per the germline V gene, CDR1 is MNHEY and CDR2 is SVGAGI. This CDR3 has 15 amino acids. The CDR3 loop reads CASSSGTSGRNEQFF. In DNA, the CDR3 is TGTGCCAGCAGTTCGGGGACTAGCGGGAGAAATGAGCAGTTCTTC.

This clone was detected only once. The same CDR3 arises from other DNA sequences in this sample as well. CDR3 sequence: CAWDRGPNQPQHF. CDR3 sequence (DNA): TGTGCCTGGGACAGGGGGCCCAATCAGCCCCAGCATTTT. The J gene is TRBJ1-5, the V gene TRBV30; 10 bases agree with TRBD1. Trimming at V came to 5 bases and at J to 3 bases, leaving 1 base not matched to a gene. CDR1 is GTSNPN, CDR2 SVGIG, per germline (reference sequence). CDR3 size: 13 residues.

V and J are TRBV28 and TRBJ1-2; D remains ambiguous. This CDR3 is built from 13 residues. V gave up 4 bases and J gave up 5 bases, with 11 bases separating them. Germline V gives CDR1 MDHEN, CDR2 SYDVKM. The CDR3 reads CASSSRAQYGYTF. The CDR3 region has the DNA TGTGCCAGCAGTTCCCGGGCCCAATATGGCTACACCTTC.

The CDR3 sequence: CASSQSPWELRTTGQYF. The CDR3 DNA sequence: TGCGCCAGCAGTCAATCTCCCTGGGAGCTACGTACTACGGGGCAGTACTTC. The V and J genes are TRBV23-1 and TRBJ2-7; a possible D gene is TRBD2 (5 bases). TRBV23-1 is an ORF for which the function is uncertain. CDR3 length: 17 amino acids. V was shortened by 0 bases and J by 9 bases, with 24 bases between the two germline ends.

The V gene is TRBV5-6, the J gene TRBJ1-6; D ambiguous. The CDR3 length is 15 residues. Germline CDR1 and CDR2: SGHDT and YYEEEE. Between the trimmed V and J ends, which lost 4 bases and 7 bases, there was a span of 15 bases. This chain's CDR3 is CASSPVQRGNSPLHF. The CDR3 DNA is TGTGCCAGCAGCCCCGTACAGCGCGGAAATTCACCCCTCCACTTT.

The gene calls are TRBV27 and TRBJ1-2; 7 bases align to TRBD1. This CDR3 comprises 14 residues. The J segment lost 4 bases and the V segment lost 5 bases, leaving 7 bases of the junction unmatched. Germline V gene lookup returns CDR1 MNHEY and CDR2 SMNVEV (reference sequence). DNA of the CDR3: TGTGCCAGCAGTCCCAGGGGGAGAAGCTATGGCTACACCTTC. Protein: CASSPRGRSYGYTF.

V usage is TRBV6-5 and J usage is TRBJ1-2, with a tentative D call TRBD1 (5 bases). Germline V lookup: CDR1 MNHEY, CDR2 SVGAGI. The V end was cut by 6 bases, the J end by 4 bases, with 9 bases between. This CDR3 comprises 12 residues. The CDR3 nucleotides read TGTGCCAGCAGGTCGACAGCCTATGGCTACACCTTC. This translates into CASRSTAYGYTF.

The rearrangement links TRBV2 to TRBJ2-2, with D perhaps matching TRBD2 (6 bases). The germline V gene has CDR1 SNHLY and CDR2 FYNNEI. V lost 6 bases, J lost 4 bases, and 12 bases lay in between. The CDR3 contains 14 residues. CDR3 DNA: TGTGCCAGCAGGGGGGGACTCCGCACCGGGGAGCTGTTTTTT. It codes for CASRGGLRTGELFF.

V usage is TRBV5-1 and J usage is TRBJ1-1, with D unresolved. V dropped 4 bases and J dropped 7 bases, with 11 bases sitting between them. The germline gives CDR1 SGHRS, CDR2 YFSETQ. The CDR3 covers 12 residues. The CDR3 is CASSLPSNEAFF. CDR3 DNA: TGCGCCAGCAGCCTCCCTAGCAATGAAGCTTTCTTT.

Points on this clone: At the DNA level, this CDR3 is encoded by other sequences in the same sample as well. This chain links TRBV5-1 with TRBJ1-5; a possible D gene is TRBD1 (6 bases). Trimming removed 4 bases from V and 0 bases from J, with 11 bases in between. CDR1 and CDR2 from the germline V gene are SGHRS and YFSETQ. CDR3 size: 15 residues. CDR3 residues: CASSPTGNSNQPQHF. Written as DNA, the CDR3 is TGCGCCAGCAGCCCTACAGGGAATAGCAATCAGCCCCAGCATTTT.

The chain carries TRBV19 and TRBJ1-6; no clear D gene. The V and J ends lost 9 bases and 4 bases respectively, with 13 bases between them. The CDR3 has 14 residues. Germline V lookup: CDR1 LNHDA, CDR2 SQIVND (reference sequence). The DNA for the CDR3 is TGTGCCAGCTGCCAGGACGCATATAATTCACCCCTCCACTTT. This codes for CASCQDAYNSPLHF.